A single sample is the source of the 14 T cell receptor beta chains below, sequenced in a study of T cells in Graves' hyperthyroidism and ophthalmopathy. TCR beta CDR3 regions were amplified from RNA. The HTBI primer set drove a first-round RT-PCR of the TCR CDR3. A single record per CDR3 protein comes from TCRdb applying MiXCR to the multiplex PCR reads. Of 600,000 to 700,000 distinct CDR3 sequences detected, roughly 14% appear once; the ten largest clones hold around 4.1%. Sequencing was done on a sample of blood. These receptors all stem from a woman in her forties with Graves' ophthalmopathy.

The rearrangement links TRBV6-1 to TRBJ1-1; D may be TRBD1 (6 bases). This CDR3 has 13 amino acids. V lost 6 bases, J lost 8 bases, and 16 bases lay in between. Germline V lookup: CDR1 MNHNS, CDR2 SASEGT. The CDR3 DNA reads as TGTGCCAGCAGAGGGTTTTTCAGGGGAGAAGCTTTCTTT. It translates to CASRGFFRGEAFF.

The J gene is TRBJ2-7, the V gene TRBV12-3 or TRBV12-4; tentatively, D is TRBD1 or TRBD2 (5 bases each). The length of the CDR3 is 15 residues. The ends were cut back, 1 base at V and 3 bases at J, with 13 bases in the middle. In nucleotides, the CDR3 is TGTGCCAGCAGTTTAGGGGGGACCGGGTTCTACGAGCAGTACTTC. It encodes CASSLGGTGFYEQYF.

The V call is TRBV6-2 or TRBV6-3, the J call TRBJ1-1; D perhaps matches TRBD1 (5 bases). The CDR3 totals 15 residues. V gave up 0 bases and J gave up 5 bases, with 13 bases separating them. Germline V CDR1 and CDR2: MNHEY, SVGEGT. DNA of the CDR3: TGTGCCAGCAGTTACTCGACAGTAGACCGTACTGAAGCTTTCTTT. Translated: CASSYSTVDRTEAFF.

V gene TRBV2 combines with J gene TRBJ2-5; the D is unclear. Trimming cost V 1 base and J 8 bases, with 8 bases left between them. The CDR3 totals 12 residues. Germline V lookup: CDR1 SNHLY, CDR2 FYNNEI. The CDR3 bases are TGTGCCAGCAGTGAAGTTGAAACTACCCAGTACTTC. This sequence encodes CASSEVETTQYF.

The chain employs TRBV3-1 and TRBJ1-2, with D possibly being TRBD1 (6 bases). In germline, CDR1 is LGHDT, CDR2 YNNKEL (reference sequence). The ends were cut back, 0 bases at V and 7 bases at J, with 15 bases in the middle. This CDR3 spans 15 amino acids. The CDR3 DNA is TGTGCCAGCAGCCAAGATATCCAGGGACACTCTGGCTACACCTTC. Protein: CASSQDIQGHSGYTF.

The sample holds many counts of this clonotype. The chain has TRBV6-5 and TRBJ2-7, with 9 bases lining up with TRBD1. V lost 0 bases, J lost 3 bases, and 9 bases stayed unmatched. Germline assignment: CDR1 MNHEY and CDR2 SVGAGI. This CDR3 comprises 17 residues. DNA of the CDR3: TGTGCCAGCAGTTACTCCTTACCCGGGACAGGGAACTACGAGCAGTACTTC. Amino acids: CASSYSLPGTGNYEQYF.

The chain couples TRBV28 to TRBJ1-1, with no clear D. This CDR3 region has 15 residues. Trimming took 2 bases from V and 0 from J, leaving 10 bases between them. Germline V lookup: CDR1 MDHEN, CDR2 SYDVKM. CDR3 coding DNA: TGTGCCAGCAGTTTAAGGCCTGGGGTGAACACTGAAGCTTTCTTT. Translation gives CASSLRPGVNTEAFF.

CDR3 protein: CASSSTTNQPQHF. DNA of the CDR3: TGTGCCAGTAGTTCGACGACCAATCAGCCCCAGCATTTT. The V gene is TRBV19, the J gene TRBJ1-5; D not resolved. CDR1 is LNHDA and CDR2 is SQIVND in the germline V gene (reference sequence). The ends were cut back, 5 bases at V and 3 bases at J, with 8 bases in the middle. This CDR3 region has 13 residues. The full variable domain, rest sourced from reference TRBV19 and TRBJ1-5, is DGGITQSPKYLFRKEGQNVTLSCEQNLNHDAMYWYRQDPGQGLRLIYYSQIVNDFQKGDIAEGYSVSREKKESFPLTVTSAQKNPTAFYLCASSSTTNQPQHFGDGTRLSIL.

J is TRBJ2-2 and V is TRBV7-8; 14 bases are a match to TRBD2. The CDR3 sequence is 18 residues long. J was trimmed by 3 bases and V by 4 bases; bases with no gene match: 7. CDR1 and CDR2 (germline): SGHVS, FQNEAQ. DNA for the CDR3: TGTGCCAGCAGCTCCCCGACTAGCGGGAGGGCATACACCGGGGAGCTGTTTTTT. Amino acid sequence: CASSSPTSGRAYTGELFF.

The sample holds a few counts of this clonotype. The chain uses TRBV18 and TRBJ1-1, with D maybe TRBD1 (5 bases). There are 16 residues in the CDR3. V lost 0 bases and J 1 base, leaving 12 bases between the germline ends. Germline loops: CDR1 KGHSH, CDR2 LQKENI. The CDR3 sequence: CASSPPAQGGNTEAFF. CDR3 nucleotide sequence: TGTGCCAGCTCACCACCGGCGCAGGGTGGGAACACTGAAGCTTTCTTT.

This clonotype was counted ten times or more. The rearrangement joins TRBV7-8 to TRBJ2-7; D is uncertain. In germline, CDR1 is SGHVS, CDR2 FQNEAQ. The CDR3 totals 13 residues. Trimming removed 5 bases at V and 3 bases at J, with 11 bases between. CDR3 sequence: CASSRQQDYEQYF. CDR3 DNA: TGTGCCAGCAGCCGACAACAAGACTACGAGCAGTACTTC.

V and J are TRBV4-2 and TRBJ1-1, with 9 bases identical to TRBD1. V lost 4 bases to trimming and J lost 7 bases; unmatched junction nucleotides: 13. Germline V gives CDR1 LGHNA, CDR2 YNFKEQ. The CDR3 has 16 residues. DNA of the CDR3: TGTGCCAGCAGCCTAGAAACGGGACAGGGACTGAATGAAGCTTTCTTT. It yields the protein CASSLETGQGLNEAFF.

This clonotype was observed many times. This chain joins TRBV19 and TRBJ1-1; weak D call: TRBD1 (5 bases). V lost 5 bases and J 5 bases, leaving 9 bases between the germline ends. There are 12 residues in the CDR3. Per germline, CDR1 LNHDA and CDR2 SQIVND (reference sequence). The CDR3 loop reads CASSWGETEAFF. The DNA of the CDR3 is TGTGCCAGTAGTTGGGGGGAAACTGAAGCTTTCTTT. Based on the CDR3 plus reference TRBV19 and TRBJ1-1, the full variable domain is DGGITQSPKYLFRKEGQNVTLSCEQNLNHDAMYWYRQDPGQGLRLIYYSQIVNDFQKGDIAEGYSVSREKKESFPLTVTSAQKNPTAFYLCASSWGETEAFFGQGTRLTVV.

The sample holds many counts of this clonotype. V usage is TRBV12-3 or TRBV12-4 and J usage is TRBJ1-1; D is ambiguous. V lost 3 bases to trimming and J lost 1 base, with 6 bases between them. CDR3 size: 13 residues. In nucleotides, the CDR3 is TGTGCCAGCAGTTTTCAGAGGAACACTGAAGCTTTCTTT. It yields the protein CASSFQRNTEAFF.